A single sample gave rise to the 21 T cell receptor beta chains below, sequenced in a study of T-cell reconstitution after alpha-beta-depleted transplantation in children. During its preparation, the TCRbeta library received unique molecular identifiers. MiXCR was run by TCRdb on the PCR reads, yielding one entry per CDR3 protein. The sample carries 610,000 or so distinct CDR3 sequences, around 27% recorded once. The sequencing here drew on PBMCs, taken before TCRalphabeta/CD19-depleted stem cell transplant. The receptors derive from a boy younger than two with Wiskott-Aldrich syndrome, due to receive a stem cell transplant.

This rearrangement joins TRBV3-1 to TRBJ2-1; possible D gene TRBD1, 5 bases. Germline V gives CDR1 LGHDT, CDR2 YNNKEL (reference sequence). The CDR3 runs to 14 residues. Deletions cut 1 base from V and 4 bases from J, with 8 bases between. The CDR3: CASSQGRVYNEQFF. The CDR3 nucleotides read TGTGCCAGCAGCCAAGGCAGGGTTTACAATGAGCAGTTCTTC.

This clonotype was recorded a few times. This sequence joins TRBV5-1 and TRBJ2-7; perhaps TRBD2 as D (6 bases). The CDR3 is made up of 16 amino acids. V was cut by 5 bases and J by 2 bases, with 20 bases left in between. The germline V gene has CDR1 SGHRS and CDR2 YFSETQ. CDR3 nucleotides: TGCGCCAGCAGTCGAGGGTCGGTCGCGGGGACCTACGAGCAGTACTTC. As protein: CASSRGSVAGTYEQYF.

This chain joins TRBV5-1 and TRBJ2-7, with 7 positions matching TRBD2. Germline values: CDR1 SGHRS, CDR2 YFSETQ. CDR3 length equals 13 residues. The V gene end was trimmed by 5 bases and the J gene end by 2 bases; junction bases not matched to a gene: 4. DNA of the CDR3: TGCGCCAGCAGTGGGACTACCACCTACGAGCAGTACTTC. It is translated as CASSGTTTYEQYF.

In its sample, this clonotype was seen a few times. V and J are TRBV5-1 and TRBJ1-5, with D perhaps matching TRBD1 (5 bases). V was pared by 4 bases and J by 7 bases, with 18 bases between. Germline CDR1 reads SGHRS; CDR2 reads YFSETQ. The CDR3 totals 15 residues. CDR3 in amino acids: CASSEGTGWGQPQHF. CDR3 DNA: TGCGCCAGCAGCGAAGGGACGGGTTGGGGGCAGCCCCAGCATTTT. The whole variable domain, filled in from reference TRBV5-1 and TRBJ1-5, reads KAGVTQTPRYLIKTRGQQVTLSCSPISGHRSVSWYQQTPGQGLQFLFEYFSETQRNKGNFPGRFSGRQFSNSRSEMNVSTLELGDSALYLCASSEGTGWGQPQHFGDGTRLSIL.

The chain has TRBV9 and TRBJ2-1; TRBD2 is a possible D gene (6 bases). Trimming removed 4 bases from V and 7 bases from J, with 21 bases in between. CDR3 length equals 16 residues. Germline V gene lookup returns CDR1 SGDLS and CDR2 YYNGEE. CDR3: CASSQLTSSLRNEQFF. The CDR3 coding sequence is TGTGCCAGCAGCCAACTTACTAGCAGTCTAAGGAATGAGCAGTTCTTC. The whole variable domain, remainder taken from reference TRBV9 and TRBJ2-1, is DSGVTQTPKHLITATGQRVTLRCSPRSGDLSVYWYQQSLDQGLQFLIQYYNGEERAKGNILERFSAQQFPDLHSELNLSSLELGDSALYFCASSQLTSSLRNEQFFGPGTRLTVL.

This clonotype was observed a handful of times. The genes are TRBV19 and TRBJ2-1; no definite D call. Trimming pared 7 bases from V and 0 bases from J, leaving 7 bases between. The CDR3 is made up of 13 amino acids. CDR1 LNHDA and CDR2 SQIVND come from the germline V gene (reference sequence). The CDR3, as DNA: TGTGCCAGTAAGACTTCCTCCTACAATGAGCAGTTCTTC. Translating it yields CASKTSSYNEQFF.

For the CDR3, the DNA is TGTGCCAGTAGTGTTTATCCTGACAGAAGAGCTAACTATGGCTACACCTTC. This codes for CASSVYPDRRANYGYTF. The chain couples TRBV19 to TRBJ1-2; D may be TRBD1 (5 bases). V shed 5 bases and J shed 0 bases, with 19 bases lying between them. This CDR3 comprises 17 residues. CDR1 is LNHDA, CDR2 SQIVND, per germline (reference sequence).

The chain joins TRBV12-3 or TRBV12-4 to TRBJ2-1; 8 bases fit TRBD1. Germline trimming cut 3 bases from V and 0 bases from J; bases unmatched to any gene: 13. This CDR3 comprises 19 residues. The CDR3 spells CASSLGRGRLGSSYNEQFF. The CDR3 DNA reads TGTGCCAGCAGTTTGGGCAGGGGGCGACTGGGAAGCTCCTACAATGAGCAGTTCTTC.

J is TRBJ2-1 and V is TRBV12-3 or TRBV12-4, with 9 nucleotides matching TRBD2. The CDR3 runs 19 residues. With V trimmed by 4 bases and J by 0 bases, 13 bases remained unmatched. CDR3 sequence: CASSSPGLASMSSYNEQFF. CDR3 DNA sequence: TGTGCCAGCAGTTCGCCGGGACTAGCTTCAATGAGCTCCTACAATGAGCAGTTCTTC.

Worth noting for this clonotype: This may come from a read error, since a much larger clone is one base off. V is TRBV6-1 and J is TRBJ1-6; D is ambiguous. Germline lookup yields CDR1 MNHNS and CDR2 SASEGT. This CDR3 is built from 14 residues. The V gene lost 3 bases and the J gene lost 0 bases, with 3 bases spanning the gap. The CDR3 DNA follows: TGTGCCAGCAGTGACAGCTCCTATAATTCACCCCTCCACTTT. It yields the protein CASSDSSYNSPLHF.

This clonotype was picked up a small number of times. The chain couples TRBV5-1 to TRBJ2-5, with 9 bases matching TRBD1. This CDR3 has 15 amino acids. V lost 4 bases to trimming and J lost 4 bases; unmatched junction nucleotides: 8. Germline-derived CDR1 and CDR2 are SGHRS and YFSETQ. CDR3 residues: CASSLRQGEGETQYF. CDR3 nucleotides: TGCGCCAGCAGCCTGCGACAGGGGGAGGGAGAGACCCAGTACTTC.

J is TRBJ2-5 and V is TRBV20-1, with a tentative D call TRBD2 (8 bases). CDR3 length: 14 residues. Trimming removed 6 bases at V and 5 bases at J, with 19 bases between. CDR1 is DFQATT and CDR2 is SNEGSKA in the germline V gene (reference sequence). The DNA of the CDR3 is TGCAGTGCCAGGGGGAGCGGGAGTCGGGAGACCCAGTACTTC. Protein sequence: CSARGSGSRETQYF.

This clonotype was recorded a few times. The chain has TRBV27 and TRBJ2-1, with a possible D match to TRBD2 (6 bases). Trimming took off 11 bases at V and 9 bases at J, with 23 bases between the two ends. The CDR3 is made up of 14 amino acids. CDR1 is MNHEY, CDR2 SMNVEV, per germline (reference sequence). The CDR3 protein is CACIYWEDRGEQFF. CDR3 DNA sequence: TGTGCCTGCATTTATTGGGAGGATAGGGGTGAGCAGTTCTTC.

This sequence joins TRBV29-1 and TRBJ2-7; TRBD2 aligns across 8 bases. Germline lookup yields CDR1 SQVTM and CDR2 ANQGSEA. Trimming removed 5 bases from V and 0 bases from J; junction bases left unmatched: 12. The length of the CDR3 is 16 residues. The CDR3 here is CSVRVAGPFGSYEQYF. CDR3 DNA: TGCAGCGTTAGGGTAGCGGGACCCTTCGGCTCCTACGAGCAGTACTTC.

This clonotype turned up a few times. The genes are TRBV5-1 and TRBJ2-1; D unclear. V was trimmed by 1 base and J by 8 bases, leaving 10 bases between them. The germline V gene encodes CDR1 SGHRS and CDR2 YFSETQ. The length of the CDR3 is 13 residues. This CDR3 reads CASSLYLAHEQFF. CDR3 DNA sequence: TGCGCCAGCAGCTTGTACCTCGCCCATGAGCAGTTCTTC.

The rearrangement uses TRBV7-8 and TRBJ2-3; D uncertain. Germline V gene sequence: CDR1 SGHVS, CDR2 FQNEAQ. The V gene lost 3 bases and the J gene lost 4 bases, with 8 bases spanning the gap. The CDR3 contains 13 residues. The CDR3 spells CASSFPSADTQYF. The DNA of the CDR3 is TGTGCCAGCAGCTTCCCTTCGGCAGATACGCAGTATTTT.

CDR3 DNA: TGTGCCAGCAGGAAGGGGAGCAACTATGGCTACACCTTC. Translation gives CASRKGSNYGYTF. The rearrangement uses TRBV12-3 or TRBV12-4 and TRBJ1-2; D may be TRBD1 (5 bases). V was cut by 6 bases and J by 2 bases, with 10 bases left in between. The CDR3 is 13 residues long.

The CDR3 region is CASSRLAGVAMETQYF. The CDR3 DNA sequence: TGTGCCAGCTCGCGACTAGCGGGAGTAGCGATGGAGACCCAGTACTTC. The chain couples TRBV18 to TRBJ2-5, with 12 bases aligning to TRBD2. Germline V gene sequence: CDR1 KGHSH, CDR2 LQKENI. The V and J ends lost 6 bases and 5 bases, in that order; junction bases with no gene match: 10. This CDR3 has 16 residues.

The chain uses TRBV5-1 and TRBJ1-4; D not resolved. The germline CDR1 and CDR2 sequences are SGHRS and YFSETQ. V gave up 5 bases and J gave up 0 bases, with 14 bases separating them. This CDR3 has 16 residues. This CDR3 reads CASRSGRPSTNEKLFF. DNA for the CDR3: TGCGCCAGCAGGTCCGGCAGGCCTTCAACTAATGAAAAACTGTTTTTT.

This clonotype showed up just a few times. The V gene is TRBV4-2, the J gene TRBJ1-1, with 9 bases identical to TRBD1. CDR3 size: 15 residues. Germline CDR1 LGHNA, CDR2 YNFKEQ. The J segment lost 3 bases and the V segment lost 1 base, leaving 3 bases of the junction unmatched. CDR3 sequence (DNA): TGTGCCAGCAGCCAAGGTAGGACAGGGGACACTGAAGCTTTCTTT. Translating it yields CASSQGRTGDTEAFF.

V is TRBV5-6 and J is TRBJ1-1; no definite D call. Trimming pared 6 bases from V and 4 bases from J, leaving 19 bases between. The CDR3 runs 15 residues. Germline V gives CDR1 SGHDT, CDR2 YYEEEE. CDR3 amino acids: CASNSPREYSTEAFF. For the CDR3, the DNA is TGTGCCAGCAACTCGCCAAGGGAGTACAGCACTGAAGCTTTCTTT.